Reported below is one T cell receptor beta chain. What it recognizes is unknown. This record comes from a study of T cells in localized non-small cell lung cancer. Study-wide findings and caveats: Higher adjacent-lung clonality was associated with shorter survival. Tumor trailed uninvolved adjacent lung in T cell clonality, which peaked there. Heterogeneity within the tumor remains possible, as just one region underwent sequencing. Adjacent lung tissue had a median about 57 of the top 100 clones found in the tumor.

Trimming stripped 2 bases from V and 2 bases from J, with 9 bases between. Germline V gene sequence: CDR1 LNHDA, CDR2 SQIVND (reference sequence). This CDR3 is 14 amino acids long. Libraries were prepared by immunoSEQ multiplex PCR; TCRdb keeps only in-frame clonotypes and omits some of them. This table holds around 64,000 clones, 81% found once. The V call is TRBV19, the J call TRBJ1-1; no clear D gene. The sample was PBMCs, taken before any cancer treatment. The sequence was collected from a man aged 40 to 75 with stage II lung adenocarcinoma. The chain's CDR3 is CASSISQVNTEAFF. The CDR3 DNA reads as TGTGCCAGTAGTATAAGTCAGGTTAACACTGAAGCTTTCTTT.